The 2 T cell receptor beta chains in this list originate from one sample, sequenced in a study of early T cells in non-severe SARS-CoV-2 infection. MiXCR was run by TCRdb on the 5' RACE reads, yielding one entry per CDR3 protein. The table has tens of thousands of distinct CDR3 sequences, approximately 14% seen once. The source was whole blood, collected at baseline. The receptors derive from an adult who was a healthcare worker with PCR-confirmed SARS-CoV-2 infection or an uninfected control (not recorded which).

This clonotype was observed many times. DNA of the CDR3: TGTGCCACCAGTGATTTGGGTCATGGGACAGGGAACACAGATACGCAGTATTTT. Translating it yields CATSDLGHGTGNTDTQYF. This chain joins TRBV24-1 and TRBJ2-3, with TRBD1 identical over 9 bases. CDR1 KGHDR and CDR2 SFDVKD come from the germline V gene. After removal of 0 bases from V and 2 bases from J, the junction contained 8 bases not matched to a gene. This CDR3 has 18 amino acids.

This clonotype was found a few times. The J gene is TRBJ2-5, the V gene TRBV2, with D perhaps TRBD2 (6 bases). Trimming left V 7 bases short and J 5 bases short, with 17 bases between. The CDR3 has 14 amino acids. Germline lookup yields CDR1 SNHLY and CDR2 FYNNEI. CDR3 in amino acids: CASKWNGGSETQYF. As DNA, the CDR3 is TGTGCCAGCAAATGGAACGGGGGAAGCGAGACCCAGTACTTC.